These 9 T cell receptor beta chains were sequenced from one sample in a study of cytomegalovirus exposure and HLA in healthy donors. 60 Vbeta and 13 Jbeta primers were used in PCR. The data were produced by immunoSEQ multiplex PCR, yet TCRdb's version contains in-frame clones alone and is incomplete. In the table there are about 150,000 clones, about 85% of which are singletons. The sample comprised PBMCs. Receptors originate from a woman between 18 and 29 years old in good health and CMV-seronegative.

This clone was observed once. The chain uses TRBV7-9 and TRBJ1-4; 8 nucleotides align to TRBD1. Germline-derived CDR1 and CDR2 are SEHNR and FQNEAQ (reference sequence). This CDR3 contains 15 residues. Trimming removed 4 bases from V and 8 bases from J; junction bases left unmatched: 9. CDR3 amino acids: CASSSSDREDEKLFF. CDR3 bases: TGTGCCAGCAGCTCCTCGGACAGGGAGGACGAAAAACTGTTTTTT.

The CDR3 DNA reads TGTGCCAGCAGTGACCAAGCGGGGGGGCCGCCAGATACGCAGTATTTT. Translation gives CASSDQAGGPPDTQYF. The chain joins TRBV6-4 to TRBJ2-3; 10 bases fit TRBD2. The CDR3 runs 16 residues. V dropped 2 bases and J dropped 4; count of bases not matched to a gene: 6. Germline CDR1 MRHNA, CDR2 SNTAGT.

The chain employs TRBV4-2 and TRBJ2-2; perhaps TRBD2 as D (5 bases). The CDR3 sequence is 16 residues long. V was cut by 4 bases and J by 2 bases, with 14 bases left in between. The germline CDR1 and CDR2 sequences are LGHNA and YNFKEQ. This CDR3 is CASSPQMTINTGELFF. CDR3 DNA sequence: TGTGCCAGCAGCCCGCAAATGACTATTAACACCGGGGAGCTGTTTTTT.

The chain combines TRBV6-5 with TRBJ2-5, with 7 bases that match TRBD2. Germline CDR1 and CDR2: MNHEY and SVGAGI. Trimming removed 6 bases from V and 2 bases from J; junction bases left unmatched: 6. CDR3 length equals 14 residues. CDR3 in amino acids: CASSPSGNQETQYF. CDR3 in DNA: TGTGCCAGCAGCCCCAGCGGGAATCAAGAGACCCAGTACTTC.

The chain is built from TRBV5-5 and TRBJ2-1; 9 bases are a match to TRBD1. Per the germline V gene, CDR1 is SGHKS and CDR2 is YYEKEE (reference sequence). V dropped 4 bases and J dropped 5; count of bases not matched to a gene: 4. The CDR3 runs to 14 residues. This chain's CDR3 is CASSRRDRDNEQFF. CDR3 sequence (DNA): TGTGCCAGCAGCAGGAGGGACAGGGACAATGAGCAGTTCTTC.

This chain connects TRBV18 to TRBJ2-7, with 8 bases that match TRBD1. After removal of 0 bases from V and 6 bases from J, the junction contained 10 bases not matched to a gene. CDR1 is KGHSH, CDR2 LQKENI, per germline. This CDR3 contains 16 residues. The CDR3 protein is CASSPPHQGAVGEQYF. CDR3 coding DNA: TGTGCCAGCTCACCACCGCATCAGGGGGCGGTTGGCGAGCAGTACTTC.

J is TRBJ2-2 and V is TRBV27; TRBD1 is a possible D gene (5 bases). This CDR3 has 16 residues. Germline CDR1 reads MNHEY; CDR2 reads SMNVEV (reference sequence). Trimming stripped 5 bases from V and 4 bases from J, with 17 bases between. Here the CDR3 reads CASSDRARVATGELFF. The CDR3 nucleotides read TGTGCCAGCAGTGATAGGGCCAGGGTCGCCACCGGGGAGCTGTTTTTT.

The CDR3 loop is CAAGGYTF. The CDR3 bases are TGTGCCGCGGGTGGCTACACCTTC. The chain has TRBV7-9 and TRBJ1-2; D unresolved. V lost 11 bases, J lost 7 bases, and 5 bases lay in between. Germline V gene data show CDR1 as SEHNR and CDR2 as FQNEAQ (reference sequence). The CDR3 covers 8 residues.

This clone was observed a single time. V gene TRBV11-3 combines with J gene TRBJ2-7; 9 positions match TRBD1. Germline assignment: CDR1 SGHNT and CDR2 YENEEA. The CDR3 consists of 13 residues. With V trimmed by 8 bases and J by 6 bases, 8 bases remained unmatched. For the CDR3, the DNA is TGTGCCAGCTCCCTACTGACAGGGGGCGAGCAGTACTTC. Protein: CASSLLTGGEQYF. Supplemented by reference TRBV11-3 and TRBJ2-7, the full variable domain reads EAGVVQSPRYKIIEKKQPVAFWCNPISGHNTLYWYLQNLGQGPELLIRYENEEAVDDSQLPKDRFSAERLKGVDSTLKIQPAELGDSAVYLCASSLLTGGEQYFGPGTRLTVT.